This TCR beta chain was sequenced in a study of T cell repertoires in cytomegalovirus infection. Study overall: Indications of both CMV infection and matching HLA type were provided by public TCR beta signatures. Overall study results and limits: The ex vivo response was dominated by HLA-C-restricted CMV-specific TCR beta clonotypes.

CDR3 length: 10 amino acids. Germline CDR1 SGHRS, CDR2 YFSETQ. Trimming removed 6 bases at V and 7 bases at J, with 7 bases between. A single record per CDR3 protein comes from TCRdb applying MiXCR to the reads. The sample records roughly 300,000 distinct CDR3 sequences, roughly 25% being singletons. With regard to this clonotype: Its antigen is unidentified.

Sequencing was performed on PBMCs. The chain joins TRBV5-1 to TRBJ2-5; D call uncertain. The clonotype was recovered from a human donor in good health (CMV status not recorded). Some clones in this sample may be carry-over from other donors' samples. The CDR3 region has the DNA TGCGCCAGCATCCTTGGGACCCAGTACTTC. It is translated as CASILGTQYF.